What follows are 3 T cell receptor beta chains derived from one specimen sequenced in a study of blood T cell repertoires in COVID-19. Profiled with immunoSEQ multiplex PCR; TCRdb holds only in-frame clones, not every one. The data show approximately 260,000 clones, about 87% seen once. What was sequenced was PBMCs or T cells enriched from blood (not recorded which). The receptors shown here come from a woman aged 40 to 50 with acute COVID-19.

This clone was seen a handful of times. The chain combines TRBV6-5 with TRBJ2-1; TRBD2 agrees at 8 bases. V was pared by 4 bases and J by 3 bases, with 8 bases of the junction left unmatched. Germline loops: CDR1 MNHEY, CDR2 SVGAGI. This CDR3 is built from 16 residues. The CDR3 region has the DNA TGTGCCAGCAGTTCCAGCGGGAGTATAATCTACAATGAGCAGTTCTTC. Encoded protein: CASSSSGSIIYNEQFF.

This clone was recorded a few times. The genes are TRBV10-3 and TRBJ1-1, with 9 bases matching TRBD1. The CDR3 loop spans 14 amino acids. After removal of 8 bases from V and 1 base from J, the junction contained 5 bases not matched to a gene. Germline V gene lookup returns CDR1 ENHRY and CDR2 SYGVKD. The CDR3 coding sequence is TGTGCCATCGGAAAGACAGGGGGGAACACTGAAGCTTTCTTT. Its translation is CAIGKTGGNTEAFF.

The genes are TRBV7-2 and TRBJ1-3; TRBD1 might be the D (6 bases). In germline, CDR1 is SGHTA, CDR2 FQGNSA. Trimming removed 11 bases from V and 2 bases from J, with 16 bases in between. This CDR3 spans 14 amino acids. The CDR3 DNA follows: TGTGCCTCCTCCCGGTCAGGGGCTGGAAACACCATATATTTT. The encoded protein is CASSRSGAGNTIYF. Together with reference TRBV7-2 and TRBJ1-3, the CDR3 gives the full variable domain: GAGVSQSPSNKVTEKGKDVELRCDPISGHTALYWYRQSLGQGLEFLIYFQGNSAPDKSGLPSDRFSAERTGGSVSTLTIQRTQQEDSAVYLCASSRSGAGNTIYFGEGSWLTVV.